One and the same sample provided the 19 T cell receptor beta chains below, sequenced in a study of control samples from healthy donors and cancer patients. Assay used: immunoSEQ multiplex PCR; TCRdb lists only in-frame clones, some missing. Of 150,000 to 200,000 clones in the sample, 90% to 95% were seen once. The specimen sequenced was blood. These TCRs come from a woman in her sixties or seventies in good health.

The chain is built from TRBV5-1 and TRBJ1-2; 7 positions agree with TRBD1. CDR3 length equals 14 residues. The germline V gene has CDR1 SGHRS and CDR2 YFSETQ. Trimming cost V 4 bases and J 4 bases; bases outside gene matches: 7. The CDR3 here is CASSRTGQSYGYTF. CDR3 nucleotides: TGCGCCAGCAGCCGTACGGGACAGTCCTATGGCTACACCTTC.

This clone was counted once. The chain combines TRBV6-5 with TRBJ2-2; 9 nucleotides match TRBD1. The CDR3 has 15 residues. V shed 10 bases, J shed 2 bases, and the junction held 8 bases outside the gene matches. Germline CDR1 is MNHEY and CDR2 is SVGAGI. The CDR3 DNA reads TGTGCCACGTCCAACAGGGGGCGCAACACCGGGGAGCTGTTTTTT. Its protein product is CATSNRGRNTGELFF.

This clone was seen once. The chain carries TRBV7-9 and TRBJ2-3, with TRBD2 matching over 11 bases. This CDR3 is 17 amino acids long. The J segment lost 4 bases and the V segment lost 1 base, leaving 7 bases of the junction unmatched. CDR1 and CDR2 (germline): SEHNR, FQNEAQ (reference sequence). The CDR3 DNA sequence: TGTGCCAGCAGCTTAGGGGCTAGCGGGGGGTCTTCAGATACGCAGTATTTT. Translated, it gives CASSLGASGGSSDTQYF.

The rearrangement uses TRBV6-5 and TRBJ1-1; D perhaps matches TRBD1 (5 bases). The CDR3 length is 14 residues. V lost 0 bases and J lost 3, with 8 bases in between. CDR1 and CDR2 from the germline V gene are MNHEY and SVGAGI. CDR3 region: CASSYSWGDTEAFF. CDR3 nucleotide sequence: TGTGCCAGCAGTTACTCTTGGGGGGACACTGAAGCTTTCTTT.

The rearrangement links TRBV7-9 to TRBJ2-7; weak D call: TRBD2 (6 bases). Trimming shortened V by 0 bases and J by 6 bases, and 9 bases separated the two germline ends. In germline, CDR1 is SEHNR, CDR2 FQNEAQ (reference sequence). CDR3 length: 13 residues. The DNA of the CDR3 is TGTGCCAGCAGCTTAGCGGGGGGAGGCGAGCAGTACTTC. Translation gives CASSLAGGGEQYF.

The chain recombines TRBV7-9 with TRBJ1-3; D is unclear. CDR3 length: 14 residues. The V gene lost 5 bases and the J gene lost 0 bases, with 8 bases spanning the gap. The germline V gene has CDR1 SEHNR and CDR2 FQNEAQ (reference sequence). For the CDR3, the DNA is TGTGCCAGCAGCGCGGAGTTCTCTGGAAACACCATATATTTT. This gives the protein CASSAEFSGNTIYF.

This clone was picked up one time. Other DNA variants within this sample encode the same CDR3. V is TRBV5-1 and J is TRBJ1-1; D is unclear. In germline, CDR1 is SGHRS, CDR2 YFSETQ. CDR3 length: 13 amino acids. V lost 4 bases, J lost 1 base, and 8 bases lay in between. The CDR3 DNA is TGCGCCAGCAGCCCTGGTCAGAACACTGAAGCTTTCTTT. This codes for CASSPGQNTEAFF. The full variable domain, completed using reference TRBV5-1 and TRBJ1-1, is KAGVTQTPRYLIKTRGQQVTLSCSPISGHRSVSWYQQTPGQGLQFLFEYFSETQRNKGNFPGRFSGRQFSNSRSEMNVSTLELGDSALYLCASSPGQNTEAFFGQGTRLTVV.

The chain joins TRBV5-4 to TRBJ1-6; the D gene is possibly TRBD1 (6 bases). V lost 4 bases and J lost 2, with 10 bases in between. The CDR3 extends over 15 amino acids. Germline-derived CDR1 and CDR2 are SGHNT and YYREEE (reference sequence). The CDR3 coding sequence is TGTGCCAGCAGCCCACAGGGAACCTATAATTCACCCCTCCACTTT. Its protein is CASSPQGTYNSPLHF.

This clone was seen a single time. The chain employs TRBV7-2 and TRBJ2-3; 14 nucleotides agree with TRBD2. The CDR3 runs to 16 residues. From germline, CDR1 is SGHTA and CDR2 FQGNSA. V trimming: 1 base; J trimming: 5 bases; junction bases outside the gene matches: 2. The CDR3 spells CASSLETSGGVDTQYF. CDR3 nucleotides: TGTGCCAGCAGCTTAGAGACTAGCGGGGGGGTAGATACGCAGTATTTT. Full variable domain (rest looked up from reference TRBV7-2 and TRBJ2-3): GAGVSQSPSNKVTEKGKDVELRCDPISGHTALYWYRQSLGQGLEFLIYFQGNSAPDKSGLPSDRFSAERTGGSVSTLTIQRTQQEDSAVYLCASSLETSGGVDTQYFGPGTRLTVL.

This clone was observed once. The gene calls are TRBV3-1 (or the pseudogene TRBV3-2) and TRBJ1-4; TRBD1 matches 9 bases. With 8 bases clipped from V and 8 bases from J, the junction kept 6 bases outside the gene matches. Looked up from germline, CDR1 is LGHDT and CDR2 is YNNKEL (reference sequence). The CDR3 runs to 13 residues. CDR3 nucleotides: TGTGCCAGCCTTAACAGGGGGCAAGAAAAACTGTTTTTT. This gives the protein CASLNRGQEKLFF.

This chain connects TRBV5-1 to TRBJ2-2; D perhaps matches TRBD1 (6 bases). Deletions cut 2 bases from V and 7 bases from J, with 12 bases between. Germline V gene sequence: CDR1 SGHRS, CDR2 YFSETQ. The CDR3 extends over 14 amino acids. The CDR3 DNA reads as TGCGCCAGCAGCTTAACAGGGAGTAGCGGGGAGCTGTTTTTT. It is translated as CASSLTGSSGELFF.

This chain joins TRBV2 and TRBJ1-5, with D unclear. Trimming cost V 1 base and J 2 bases, with 9 bases left between them. This CDR3 has 15 residues. The germline V gene encodes CDR1 SNHLY and CDR2 FYNNEI. CDR3 region: CASSEVARGNQPQHF. The CDR3 bases are TGTGCCAGCAGTGAAGTTGCCAGAGGCAATCAGCCCCAGCATTTT.

This chain uses TRBV7-2 with TRBJ2-3; 9 bases are a match to TRBD2. The CDR3 consists of 15 residues. CDR1 is SGHTA, CDR2 FQGNSA, per germline. V gave up 5 bases and J gave up 4 bases; unmatched junction bases: 7. The CDR3 spells CASSPAGGFADTQYF. CDR3 DNA: TGTGCCAGCAGCCCCGCGGGGGGGTTTGCAGATACGCAGTATTTT.

The rearrangement uses TRBV27 and TRBJ1-6; no definite D call. V was shortened by 7 bases and J by 3 bases, with 13 bases between the two germline ends. The CDR3 totals 15 residues. The germline V gene encodes CDR1 MNHEY and CDR2 SMNVEV (reference sequence). The CDR3 region has the DNA TGTGCCAGCACCCGGCCGGGGAACTATAATTCACCCCTCCACTTT. Encoded protein: CASTRPGNYNSPLHF.

The chain employs TRBV5-1 and TRBJ1-2; D is ambiguous. V dropped 5 bases and J dropped 3 bases, with 17 bases sitting between them. Germline V gene sequence: CDR1 SGHRS, CDR2 YFSETQ. This CDR3 comprises 15 residues. Written as DNA, the CDR3 is TGCGCCAGCAGTTACGATGCGGGGTCGGACTATGGCTACACCTTC. Translating gives CASSYDAGSDYGYTF.

The chain couples TRBV11-2 to TRBJ1-1; D gene uncertain. This CDR3 spans 14 amino acids. Germline V gene data show CDR1 as SGHAT and CDR2 as FQNNGV. The V end lost 3 bases, the J end lost 0 bases, and 8 bases lay between the germline ends. The CDR3: CASSFGLMNTEAFF. CDR3 DNA sequence: TGTGCCAGCAGCTTTGGTCTGATGAACACTGAAGCTTTCTTT.

The chain recombines TRBV12-5 with TRBJ1-1; D perhaps matches TRBD1 (5 bases). V shed 3 bases and J shed 4 bases, with 15 bases lying between them. Per the germline V gene, CDR1 is LGHNT and CDR2 is FRNRAP. The CDR3 extends over 15 amino acids. The CDR3 DNA is TGTGCTAGTGGTTTTAATTCCCAGGGAATCACTGAAGCTTTCTTT. This gives the protein CASGFNSQGITEAFF.

This chain joins TRBV19 and TRBJ1-2, with 8 nucleotides matching TRBD1. CDR3 length: 15 residues. The trim removed 2 bases at V and 2 bases at J, leaving 4 bases unmatched. Germline V gene sequence: CDR1 LNHDA, CDR2 SQIVND (reference sequence). CDR3: CASSIQGARNYGYTF. CDR3 sequence (DNA): TGTGCCAGTAGTATACAGGGGGCTCGGAACTATGGCTACACCTTC.

The table lists this clone with a count of one. This chain connects TRBV9 to TRBJ1-4, with TRBD1 as a possible D gene (5 bases). Trimming took 3 bases from V and 8 from J, leaving 20 bases between them. The CDR3 spans 16 residues. The germline gives CDR1 SGDLS, CDR2 YYNGEE. Here the CDR3 reads CASSAEGSGIGEKLFF. The DNA of the CDR3 is TGTGCCAGCAGCGCCGAGGGATCAGGGATTGGCGAAAAACTGTTTTTT.